The 25 T cell receptor beta chains below were found in one sample sequenced in a study of T-cell memory formation after mild COVID-19. TCRdb passed the 5' RACE reads through MiXCR, listing each CDR3 protein once. Of 70,000 to 100,000 distinct CDR3 sequences in the sample, about an eighth are singletons; the top ten hold about 25%. The sample taken for sequencing was PBMCs or a T cell subset sorted from them (not recorded which). These receptors all come from an adult woman who had mild COVID-19 (a few samples of this study predate the infection). Cell type and time point are not known.

This clonotype turned up a few times. V usage is TRBV5-5 and J usage is TRBJ1-2, with a tentative D call TRBD1 (6 bases). Per germline, CDR1 SGHKS and CDR2 YYEKEE (reference sequence). The ends were cut back, 2 bases at V and 7 bases at J, with 18 bases in the middle. This CDR3 contains 15 residues. CDR3 amino acids: CASSFTHREVGGYTF. The CDR3 DNA sequence: TGTGCCAGCAGCTTTACCCACAGGGAGGTCGGTGGCTACACCTTC.

In this sample, this clonotype turned up a few times. The genes are TRBV19 and TRBJ2-7; no clear D. In germline, CDR1 is LNHDA, CDR2 SQIVND (reference sequence). V dropped 5 bases and J dropped 2 bases, with 13 bases sitting between them. This CDR3 spans 14 amino acids. The CDR3 here is CASSVVGIPYEQYF. The CDR3 region has the DNA TGTGCCAGTAGTGTAGTAGGGATCCCCTACGAGCAGTACTTC.

V and J are TRBV18 and TRBJ2-7; D gene uncertain. Germline V gene lookup returns CDR1 KGHSH and CDR2 LQKENI. Trimming took 3 bases from V and 4 from J, leaving 7 bases between them. The CDR3 covers 12 residues. Written as DNA, the CDR3 is TGTGCCAGCTCACCTGAGCGATACGAGCAGTACTTC. It yields the protein CASSPERYEQYF.

This chain connects TRBV7-8 to TRBJ2-5; possibly TRBD1 for D (6 bases). CDR3 size: 14 residues. CDR1 and CDR2 from the germline V gene are SGHVS and FQNEAQ. V was trimmed by 1 base and J by 5 bases, leaving 11 bases between them. The CDR3 DNA follows: TGTGCCAGCAGCTTAGGGAATGGGGGCGAGACCCAGTACTTC. As protein: CASSLGNGGETQYF.

This sequence joins TRBV7-8 and TRBJ1-5; D call uncertain. Trimming pared 5 bases from V and 3 bases from J, leaving 11 bases between. The CDR3 has 14 residues. Germline CDR1 SGHVS, CDR2 FQNEAQ. The CDR3 DNA reads as TGTGCCAGCAGCCCTGAGGGTTACAATCAGCCCCAGCATTTT. Translation: CASSPEGYNQPQHF.

This CDR3 reads CAISDPGDGLPYEQYF. The CDR3 coding sequence is TGTGCCATCAGTGACCCAGGGGACGGACTCCCCTACGAGCAGTACTTC. The rearrangement uses TRBV10-3 and TRBJ2-7; tentatively, D is TRBD1 (6 bases). The CDR3 covers 16 residues. Trimming pared 3 bases from V and 2 bases from J, leaving 17 bases between. From germline, CDR1 is ENHRY and CDR2 SYGVKD.

V is TRBV4-3 and J is TRBJ2-3; 10 bases align to TRBD2. Per the germline V gene, CDR1 is LGHNA and CDR2 is YSLEER. The CDR3 spans 17 residues. Unmatched junction bases numbered 9, after V lost 0 bases and J lost 6 bases. The CDR3 is CASSQDSSGSFPDTQYF. The CDR3 DNA is TGCGCCAGCAGCCAAGACTCTAGCGGGAGTTTTCCCGATACGCAGTATTTT.

J is TRBJ2-1 and V is TRBV19, with 9 bases matching TRBD2. This CDR3 region has 15 residues. CDR1 is LNHDA and CDR2 is SQIVND in the germline V gene (reference sequence). Trimming at V came to 5 bases and at J to 7 bases, leaving 9 bases not matched to a gene. CDR3 region: CASSLLREGLNEQFF. As DNA, the CDR3 is TGTGCCAGTAGTTTATTGCGGGAGGGCTTGAATGAGCAGTTCTTC.

This clonotype was found a few times. The chain joins TRBV13 to TRBJ2-7; 8 nucleotides agree with TRBD1. The CDR3 contains 14 residues. Germline CDR1 is PRHDT and CDR2 is FYEKMQ (reference sequence). The J segment lost 5 bases and the V segment lost 2 bases, leaving 5 bases of the junction unmatched. The CDR3 reads CASSLRTGRHEQYF. DNA for the CDR3: TGTGCCAGCAGCTTAAGGACAGGGCGCCACGAGCAGTACTTC.

J is TRBJ2-5 and V is TRBV7-8, with D possibly being TRBD2 (6 bases). V shed 7 bases and J shed 2 bases, with 29 bases lying between them. Germline V gene data show CDR1 as SGHVS and CDR2 as FQNEAQ. The CDR3 is 19 residues long. CDR3 DNA sequence: TGTGCCAGCACCCTCCTAATGCTAATCGGGGGTCCCGAGCAAGAGACCCAGTACTTC. This codes for CASTLLMLIGGPEQETQYF.

The genes are TRBV24-1 and TRBJ1-2; D remains ambiguous. Between the trimmed V and J ends, which lost 5 bases and 3 bases, there was a span of 9 bases. This CDR3 has 13 amino acids. Germline-derived CDR1 and CDR2 are KGHDR and SFDVKD. CDR3 residues: CATSAKAHYGYTF. The CDR3 DNA sequence: TGTGCCACCAGTGCCAAGGCTCACTATGGCTACACCTTC.

This clonotype was counted between two and nine times. The chain carries TRBV24-1 and TRBJ2-1; D gene uncertain. Germline CDR1 reads KGHDR; CDR2 reads SFDVKD. V lost 6 bases, J lost 4 bases, and 9 bases lay in between. The CDR3 has 13 amino acids. The CDR3 region is CATSTSAYNEQFF. The CDR3, as DNA: TGTGCCACCAGTACCTCAGCTTACAATGAGCAGTTCTTC.

This clonotype was seen only a few times. The chain joins TRBV12-3 or TRBV12-4 to TRBJ2-1; D unclear. There are 13 residues in the CDR3. Trimming left V 3 bases short and J 9 bases short, with 12 bases between. The CDR3 DNA reads TGTGCCAGCAGTTTGGAAGGGTCAAGTGAGCAGTTCTTC. This translates into CASSLEGSSEQFF.

This clonotype was recorded many times. V is TRBV7-8 and J is TRBJ2-7, with TRBD2 as a possible D gene (6 bases). V dropped 7 bases and J dropped 3 bases, with 16 bases sitting between them. The germline CDR1 and CDR2 sequences are SGHVS and FQNEAQ. CDR3 length: 14 amino acids. This chain's CDR3 is CASNVGEDYYEQYF. In nucleotides, the CDR3 is TGTGCCAGCAACGTTGGGGAGGATTACTACGAGCAGTACTTC.

The V call is TRBV7-9, the J call TRBJ2-7; 7 bases fit TRBD2. In germline, CDR1 is SEHNR, CDR2 FQNEAQ (reference sequence). V lost 5 bases, J lost 5 bases, and 21 bases stayed unmatched. This CDR3 contains 18 residues. CDR3 nucleotide sequence: TGTGCCAGCAGCCCCCCGCTAGCGGCGGGGAGGGAGGGAAACGAGCAGTACTTC. Residues: CASSPPLAAGREGNEQYF.

This clonotype was seen repeatedly, ten times or more. This chain links TRBV7-9 with TRBJ2-1, with 7 bases fitting TRBD1. Trimming at V came to 5 bases and at J to 7 bases, leaving 14 bases not matched to a gene. Germline assignment: CDR1 SEHNR and CDR2 FQNEAQ (reference sequence). The CDR3 loop spans 16 amino acids. Written as DNA, the CDR3 is TGTGCCAGCAGCGTTATGGGACAGCTACTCCAGAATGAGCAGTTCTTC. Protein sequence: CASSVMGQLLQNEQFF.

The CDR3 region has the DNA TGCGCCAGCAGCCAGGAGCTAGCGGGAGGGCTCGAGCAGTACTTC. Its translation is CASSQELAGGLEQYF. J is TRBJ2-7 and V is TRBV4-3; the match to TRBD2 covers 12 bases. The ends lost 3 bases at V and 6 bases at J; junction bases unmatched: 6. The CDR3 totals 15 residues. The germline CDR1 and CDR2 sequences are LGHNA and YSLEER.

This chain links TRBV2 with TRBJ2-7; D possibly corresponds to TRBD2 (5 bases). Germline assignment: CDR1 SNHLY and CDR2 FYNNEI. The CDR3 loop spans 18 amino acids. V shed 2 bases and J shed 2 bases, with 22 bases lying between them. The CDR3: CASSEWRADALNPYEQYF. The CDR3 region has the DNA TGTGCCAGCAGTGAATGGCGGGCTGACGCCTTAAACCCCTACGAGCAGTACTTC.

This clonotype was observed many times. The junction departs from germline at one end; a sequencing error may be responsible. This sequence joins TRBV5-1 and TRBJ2-7; 8 bases are shared with TRBD1. The CDR3 runs to 14 residues. CDR1 is SGHRS and CDR2 is YFSETQ in the germline V gene. CDR3 protein: CASSPGTGGYEQYF. Written as DNA, the CDR3 is TGTGCCAGCAGCCCGGGGACAGGTGGCTACGAGCAGTACTTC.

There are a few counts of this clonotype. The chain is built from TRBV6-6 and TRBJ2-7, with 10 bases lining up with TRBD1. Trimming at V came to 10 bases and at J to 4 bases, leaving 10 bases not matched to a gene. From germline, CDR1 is MNHNY and CDR2 SVGAGI (reference sequence). The CDR3 is made up of 14 amino acids. The CDR3 DNA reads as TGTGCCATCTCTACCGGGACAGGGGTATACGAGCAGTACTTC. Its protein product is CAISTGTGVYEQYF.

This clonotype was counted between two and nine times. The J gene is TRBJ2-7, the V gene TRBV5-1; 8 bases align to TRBD1. Germline V CDR1 and CDR2: SGHRS, YFSETQ. This CDR3 has 17 amino acids. Unmatched junction bases numbered 12, after V lost 4 bases and J lost 0 bases. CDR3 region: CASSALGQASSSYEQYF. The CDR3, as DNA: TGCGCCAGCAGCGCCCTGGGACAGGCCTCAAGCTCCTACGAGCAGTACTTC.

The genes are TRBV11-2 and TRBJ2-7, with D unresolved. The V end was cut by 2 bases, the J end by 2 bases, with 10 bases between. Germline-derived CDR1 and CDR2 are SGHAT and FQNNGV. This CDR3 has 14 amino acids. The CDR3 here is CASSLSAEPYEQYF. CDR3 DNA sequence: TGTGCCAGCAGCTTATCGGCTGAACCCTACGAGCAGTACTTC.

This chain connects TRBV9 to TRBJ1-6; D ambiguous. Germline V CDR1 and CDR2: SGDLS, YYNGEE. The V end was cut by 0 bases, the J end by 7 bases, with 11 bases between. The CDR3 extends over 15 amino acids. The CDR3 here is CASSVGNRANSPLHF. DNA for the CDR3: TGTGCCAGCAGCGTAGGAAACCGGGCCAATTCACCCCTCCACTTT. The complete variable domain, with remaining parts taken from reference TRBV9 and TRBJ1-6, reads DSGVTQTPKHLITATGQRVTLRCSPRSGDLSVYWYQQSLDQGLQFLIQYYNGEERAKGNILERFSAQQFPDLHSELNLSSLELGDSALYFCASSVGNRANSPLHFGNGTRLTVT.

The chain is built from TRBV5-1 and TRBJ2-3, with 8 positions matching TRBD2. The V and J ends lost 3 bases and 5 bases, in that order; junction bases with no gene match: 20. Germline V CDR1 and CDR2: SGHRS, YFSETQ. CDR3 size: 19 residues. CDR3 sequence reads: CASSSFKSLSGSNEDTQYF. The CDR3 DNA follows: TGCGCCAGCAGCTCCTTCAAATCCTTAAGCGGGAGTAATGAAGATACGCAGTATTTT.

This clonotype was seen a handful of times. V usage is TRBV2 and J usage is TRBJ2-3; 10 nucleotides line up with TRBD2. Trimming cost V 7 bases and J 1 base; bases outside gene matches: 5. The germline CDR1 and CDR2 sequences are SNHLY and FYNNEI. There are 15 residues in the CDR3. The CDR3 loop is CASTPGTSGTDTQYF. CDR3 coding DNA: TGTGCCAGCACCCCCGGGACTAGCGGCACAGATACGCAGTATTTT.